These T cell receptor beta chains were read from a single sample in a study of T cell changes during pregnancy in multiple sclerosis. Assay: immunoSEQ multiplex PCR; the TCRdb copy retains only in-frame clones and omits some. This table holds fewer than 130,000 clones, roughly 90% found once. Sequenced material: peripheral blood, taken after pregnancy. The receptors derive from a female donor with multiple sclerosis, enrolled in a pregnancy study. The CDR3 runs from the conserved cysteine through the conserved F or W. The D gene is left open where the match is weak. The size of a clone is reported for some rows only, either as once, few or many, or as a class for expanded clones.

V gene	J gene	clone size	D gene	CDR3 protein	CDR3 DNA
TRBV11-2	TRBJ2-5	NA	NA	CASSFPRGGGEETQYF	TGTGCCAGCAGCTTCCCTAGGGGGGGAGGAGAGGAGACCCAGTACTTC
TRBV7-9	TRBJ1-2	NA	NA	CASSLYAGESYGYTF	TGTGCCAGCAGCTTATATGCGGGTGAAAGCTATGGCTACACCTTC
TRBV30	TRBJ2-2	NA	TRBD2	CAWMPKRGGNTGELFF	TGTGCCTGGATGCCAAAGCGGGGGGGGAACACCGGGGAGCTGTTTTTT
TRBV7-8	TRBJ2-7	NA	NA	CASSLVGLGALLSYEQYF	TGTGCCAGCAGCTTAGTTGGGTTGGGGGCCCTTCTCTCCTACGAGCAGTACTTC
TRBV5-4	TRBJ2-3	NA	TRBD1	CASSPDRVDTQYF	TGTGCCAGCAGCCCGGACAGGGTGGATACGCAGTATTTT
TRBV19	TRBJ1-4	NA	NA	CASSIPRQGGEKLFF	TGTGCCAGTAGTATCCCCCGGCAGGGAGGAGAAAAACTGTTTTTT
TRBV19	TRBJ1-1	once	TRBD1	CASRVPARGTEAFF	TGTGCCAGTAGAGTCCCGGCCAGGGGGACCGAAGCTTTCTTT
TRBV29-1	TRBJ1-1	NA	TRBD1	CSVDRGGLNTEAFF	TGCAGCGTCGACAGGGGGGGTCTGAACACTGAAGCTTTCTTT
TRBV13	TRBJ2-5	NA	NA	CASSFRGQETQYF	TGTGCCAGCAGCTTCCGGGGCCAAGAGACCCAGTACTTC
TRBV11-2	TRBJ2-1	NA	NA	CASSFSGNEQFF	TGTGCCAGCAGCTTCTCGGGTAATGAGCAGTTCTTC
TRBV18	TRBJ2-2	NA	NA	CASSPPVRSVTGELFF	TGTGCCAGCTCACCACCAGTTCGTAGCGTTACCGGGGAGCTGTTTTTT
TRBV6-6	TRBJ1-3	NA	NA	CASSPREALRGTIYF	TGTGCCAGCAGCCCCCGGGAGGCTCTAAGGGGCACCATATATTTT
TRBV4-1	TRBJ2-7	once	NA	CASSQEARSYEQYF	TGCGCCAGCAGCCAAGAAGCCCGCTCCTACGAGCAGTACTTC
TRBV27	TRBJ2-1	once	TRBD2	CASSLLAGALGEQFF	TGTGCCAGCAGTCTACTAGCGGGGGCCCTCGGGGAGCAGTTCTTC
TRBV5-5	TRBJ2-7	NA	TRBD1	CASSLEWTGFSYEQYF	TGTGCCAGCAGCTTGGAATGGACAGGGTTCTCCTACGAGCAGTACTTC
TRBV11-2	TRBJ2-1	NA	NA	CASSLGREQFF	TGTGCCAGCAGCTTAGGCAGGGAGCAGTTCTTC
TRBV11-1	TRBJ1-5	NA	NA	CASSQGRGQPQHF	TGTGCCAGCAGTCAGGGCCGTGGGCAGCCCCAGCATTTT
TRBV12-5	TRBJ1-5	few	NA	CASGLNQPQHF	TGTGCTAGTGGTCTCAATCAGCCCCAGCATTTT
TRBV5-8	TRBJ1-2	NA	TRBD1	CASSLIRDREFYGYTF	TGTGCCAGCAGCTTGATCCGGGACAGGGAATTCTATGGCTACACCTTC
TRBV6-1	TRBJ2-7	NA	TRBD2	CASSASGGAVYEQYF	TGTGCCAGCAGTGCTAGCGGGGGGGCTGTATACGAGCAGTACTTC
TRBV7-8	TRBJ2-1	NA	TRBD2	CASSLSGGVVGGQYNEQFF	TGTGCCAGCAGCTTAAGCGGGGGTGTCGTCGGGGGCCAGTACAATGAGCAGTTCTTC
TRBV2	TRBJ2-7	NA	NA	CASMGGPYEQYF	TGTGCCAGCATGGGGGGACCCTACGAGCAGTACTTC
TRBV7-2	TRBJ2-4	NA	NA	CASSPTRQIAKNIQYF	TGTGCCAGCAGCCCGACCCGACAGATAGCCAAAAACATTCAGTACTTC
TRBV11-3	TRBJ2-1	NA	TRBD2	CASSLGTGRGVYKQFF	TGTGCCAGCAGCTTAGGAACGGGACGGGGGGTATATAAGCAGTTCTTC
TRBV15	TRBJ1-4	NA	NA	CATQRTNWGEKLFF	TGTGCCACCCAGAGGACTAACTGGGGGGAAAAACTGTTTTTT
TRBV4-1	TRBJ1-4	NA	NA	CASRDPGGRRPTNEKLFF	TGCGCCAGCAGGGACCCCGGGGGTCGGCGGCCAACTAATGAAAAACTGTTTTTT
TRBV18	TRBJ2-1	NA	TRBD1	CASSPGTGRHRSYNEQFF	TGTGCCAGCTCACCGGGGACAGGGAGACACCGCTCCTACAATGAGCAGTTCTTC
TRBV2	TRBJ1-1	NA	NA	CASSPEKANTEAFF	TGTGCCAGCAGCCCGGAGAAGGCAAACACTGAAGCTTTCTTT
TRBV13	TRBJ2-7	NA	TRBD1	CASSPGGFEQYF	TGTGCCAGCAGCCCAGGGGGTTTTGAGCAGTACTTC
TRBV4-1	TRBJ1-1	NA	NA	CASSHSVNTEAFF	TGCGCCAGCAGCCACTCCGTGAACACTGAAGCTTTCTTT
TRBV7-8	TRBJ2-7	NA	TRBD2	CASSPSGGAGEQYF	TGTGCCAGCAGCCCAAGCGGGGGGGCAGGCGAGCAGTACTTC
TRBV5-6	TRBJ2-7	NA	NA	CASAWGEDSYEQYF	TGTGCCAGCGCCTGGGGGGAAGACTCCTACGAGCAGTACTTC
TRBV7-9	TRBJ1-1	NA	NA	CASSLGRGMNTEAFF	TGTGCCAGCAGCTTAGGGCGGGGGATGAACACTGAAGCTTTCTTT
TRBV19	TRBJ1-4	NA	TRBD1	CASSPPQQGVGEKLFF	TGTGCCAGTAGCCCACCCCAACAGGGGGTGGGCGAAAAACTGTTTTTT
TRBV9	TRBJ1-1	NA	NA	CASSVGGGADTEAFF	TGTGCCAGCAGCGTAGGGGGCGGGGCAGACACTGAAGCTTTCTTT
TRBV2	TRBJ1-6	NA	NA	CASSGDSENSPLHF	TGTGCCAGCAGTGGCGACAGCGAAAATTCACCCCTCCACTTT
TRBV6-1	TRBJ2-4	NA	NA	CASSEDRFAKNIQYF	TGTGCCAGCAGTGAAGACAGGTTCGCCAAAAACATTCAGTACTTC
TRBV5-6	TRBJ2-6	NA	TRBD1	CASSPTGIVGANVLTF	TGTGCCAGCAGTCCGACAGGGATCGTTGGGGCCAACGTCCTGACTTTC
TRBV2	TRBJ1-2	NA	TRBD1	CASSAPGTGIYGYTF	TGTGCCAGCAGTGCCCCCGGGACAGGGATCTATGGCTACACCTTC
TRBV7-8	TRBJ1-2	NA	NA	CASSLSKLRIYGYTF	TGTGCCAGCAGCTTATCTAAGTTGAGGATTTATGGCTACACCTTC
TRBV7-6	TRBJ1-5	NA	NA	CASSLSAGDQPQHF	TGTGCCAGCAGCTTATCGGCAGGGGACCAGCCCCAGCATTTT